This note documents a single TCR beta chain sequence. These data are taken from a study of memory CD8 T cells in hepatitis C reinfection. Documented time point: pre-reinfection, 55 to 20 weeks before reinfection detection. TCR sequencing was done directly ex vivo on sorted cells, without expansion in vitro. The CDR3 loop spans 14 amino acids. CDR1 is MNHEY, CDR2 SMNVEV, per germline (reference sequence). The V and J ends lost 5 bases and 0 bases respectively, with 5 bases between them. Assay used: immunoSEQ multiplex PCR; TCRdb lists only in-frame clones, some missing. The sample has over 45,000 clones, over 85% seen once.

The clonotype was recovered from a young man with hepatitis C virus infection. The sequenced material came from naive CD8+ T cells sorted from blood. The chain carries TRBV27 and TRBJ2-6; D gene uncertain. CDR3: CASSPFSGANVLTF. For the CDR3, the DNA is TGTGCCAGCAGTCCTTTCTCTGGGGCCAACGTCCTGACTTTC.